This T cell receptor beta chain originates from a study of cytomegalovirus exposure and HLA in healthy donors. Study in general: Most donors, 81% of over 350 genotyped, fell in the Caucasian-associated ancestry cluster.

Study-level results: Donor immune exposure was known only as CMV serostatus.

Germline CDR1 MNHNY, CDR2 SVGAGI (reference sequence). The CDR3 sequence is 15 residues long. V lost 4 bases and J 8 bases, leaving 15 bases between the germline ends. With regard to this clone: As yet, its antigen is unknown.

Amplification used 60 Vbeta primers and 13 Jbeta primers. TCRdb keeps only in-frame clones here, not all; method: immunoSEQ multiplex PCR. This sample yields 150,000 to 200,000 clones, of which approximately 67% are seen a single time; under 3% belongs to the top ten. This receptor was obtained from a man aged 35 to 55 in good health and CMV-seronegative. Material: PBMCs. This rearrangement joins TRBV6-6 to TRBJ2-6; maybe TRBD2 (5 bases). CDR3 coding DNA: TGTGCCAGCAGTTCGGGGAAGACGTCATCCAACGTCCTGACTTTC. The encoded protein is CASSSGKTSSNVLTF.